This T cell receptor (beta chain) derives from a study of a mutant IDH1 vaccine in newly diagnosed glioma. Study as a whole: Patients in the study were vaccinated eight times, receiving shots in weeks 1, 3, 5, 7, 11, 15, 19 and 23. The first vaccination came 4-6 weeks after radiotherapy alone, or with temozolomide cycles. Patients got radiotherapy, temozolomide, or both beforehand, and most got both. Findings and limits, study-wide: Among top peripheral T cell clonotypes, changes seemed unrelated to pseudoprogression.

Measured with immunoSEQ multiplex PCR; TCRdb has only the in-frame clones, and not every one. The top ten hold over 3.5% of the sample, which has about 44,000 clones, 85% to 95% seen once. A remark on this clone: Its antigen is unknown.

The time point here: week 23, last vaccination. The content of each vaccine dose was 300 ug of mutant IDH1 20-mer peptide, and topical imiquimod accompanied it. The sequence was obtained from a man aged 50-60 years with glioma. This specimen was PBMCs, taken from a glioma patient whose treatment included an IDH1 peptide vaccine.

The CDR3 region has the DNA TGTGCCAGCAGTTTAGAGACCGGGACAGGGGCAGGAGGCAATCAGCCCCAGCATTTT. This encodes CASSLETGTGAGGNQPQHF. The V and J genes are TRBV28 and TRBJ1-5; the match to TRBD1 covers 10 bases. This CDR3 comprises 19 residues. Germline trimming cut 2 bases from V and 2 bases from J; bases unmatched to any gene: 12. Germline lookup yields CDR1 MDHEN and CDR2 SYDVKM.